This T cell receptor (beta chain) was captured by sequencing in a study of T cell repertoires in cytomegalovirus infection. Study-level background: Both CMV infection and a matching HLA type were indicated by public TCR beta signatures.

Details on this clonotype: Its antigen is unidentified.

Germline V gene data show CDR1 as MNHGY and CDR2 as SAAAGT. The CDR3 totals 14 residues. The V and J ends lost 6 bases and 2 bases respectively, with 13 bases between them. TCRdb reprocessed the reads with MiXCR, giving one entry per CDR3 protein. Of roughly 800,000 distinct CDR3 sequences listed, almost 30% are singletons. The genes are TRBV6-8 and TRBJ1-1; D ambiguous. The receptor comes from a human donor in good health (CMV status not recorded). Some clones in this sample may be carry-over from other donors' samples. This sample comprised cultured CD8+ T cells from PBMCs, obtained from culture after CMV antigen stimulation. The CDR3 sequence is CASSPDKYNTEAFF. The DNA for the CDR3 is TGTGCCAGCAGCCCCGACAAGTATAACACTGAAGCTTTCTTT.